Listed here is a single T cell receptor (beta chain). Antigen: not known. The data stem from a study of shared clonotypes between healthy human individuals. V lost 5 bases, J lost 1 base, and 12 bases lay in between. The CDR3 length is 14 residues. Looked up from germline, CDR1 is SGHTS and CDR2 is YDEGEE. The donor cohort consisted entirely of Caucasian adults residing in Nashville, Tennessee. Overall study findings and caveats: Generation probabilities were higher for clonotypes shared across all four sorted-subset donors than for unshared ones.

The method was immunoSEQ multiplex PCR; TCRdb's version includes in-frame clones alone and lacks a portion of them. The sample lists a few million clones, around 90% occurring once. V and J are TRBV5-8 and TRBJ2-5; D uncertain. What was sequenced was naive CD4+ T cells sorted from blood. Subset denoted: CD45RA+ positively selected. The TCR sequence derives from a man between 18 and 29 years old in good health. The CDR3 sequence is CASRKLRLQETQYF. For the CDR3, the DNA is TGTGCCAGCAGAAAACTTCGTCTCCAAGAGACCCAGTACTTC.